This entry concerns a single T cell receptor (beta chain). This clone was detected a few times. Its antigen is unknown. Base qualities are not recorded, but no much larger clone differs from it by a single base. The same CDR3 is also encoded by other DNA sequences in this sample. The sample is drawn from a study of cytomegalovirus exposure and HLA in healthy donors (dated by TCRdb to the late 2010s). A note on the overall study: An earlier analysis of about 530 of the donors reported approximately 300 Gb of sequence data and 117 million unique TCR beta sequences obtained from about 179 million T cells. Among 398 genotyped donors of the cohort, an average of about 240,000 unique TCR beta nucleotide sequences were sequenced per donor, roughly 20% of them non-productive. Roughly 5 DR-DQ haplotypes were handled as single units for association and clustering, since linkage in the cohort was strong. An earlier analysis of 500 to 750 of the donors applied high-throughput TCR beta sequencing to assess whether each TCR beta V gene segment acted as functional or pseudogenic. Of the 300 to 500 genotyped donors, 70% to 90% were placed in the genetic ancestry cluster associated with self-reported Caucasian donors. An early release covering roughly 580 HLA-typed donors comprised about 300 gigabases of sequencing data and around 80 million unique TCR sequences. Rather than using new phenotypic data, the later analysis identified candidate immune exposures from TCR beta sequences and from how often those sequences occurred across donors. The aim of the study was to test whether cataloging public T cell receptors could identify signatures of past pathogen exposure. Typing coverage varied by locus: about 620-640 donors for A, B, C, DRB1 and DQB1; more than 500 for DQA1; more than 600 for DPA1; approximately 470 for DPB1. To predict cytomegalovirus infection status, the study brought together high-throughput TCR immunosequencing, statistical association of individual TCRs with disease status, and machine learning. A later analysis re-analyzed previously published TCR beta repertoires from 500 to 700 donors and added high-resolution HLA genotyping to study TCR occurrence patterns. HLA typing included class I and class II loci at four-digit resolution. The T cell repertoires of about 700 subjects were profiled by immunosequencing and related to cytomegalovirus serostatus. Donor age, sex, ethnicity and CMV serostatus were collected together with the repertoire data. A later genetic analysis used genome-wide SNP genotypes for about 60% of the 666 donors, treating that subset as a discovery cohort. Every discovery cohort repertoire had been produced on one sequencing platform. A separate validation cohort of roughly 110 different subjects was used in addition to the approximately 610-subject first cohort. The study at large found these results: In a later genetic analysis, fewer N-insertions in productive TCRs were reported among donors in an Asian-associated ancestry cluster than the approximately 710-donor mean. An association between a missense DCLRE1C variant and V-gene and J-gene trimming of TCR beta chains was found in a later genetic analysis and replicated in an independent cohort. In a later analysis, HLA-associated TCR beta chains were found to be more clonally expanded and to have lower generation probabilities than equally common non-associated chains. In a later analysis, most CMV-associated TCR beta chains were found to appear HLA-restricted, with HLA associations seemingly driven largely by CMV exposure. The 87-base-pair reads could not distinguish some IMGT-functional V segments, including TRBV6-2 and TRBV6-3, so those segments were excluded. In this cohort, only TCR beta chains were sequenced, and detectable features were limited by the absence of alpha or paired-chain data. In a later analysis, the rate of TCR association differed among HLA loci, with DRB1 alleles having the most associated TCRs and HLA-C alleles having the fewest. Because HLA typing was missing for some donors at each locus, association tests included only the typed subset. A further reported finding was that TCR beta sequences accurately predicted the HLA-A and HLA-B alleles for most subjects in the first cohort. Strong co-occurrence of HLA alleles, especially DR and DQ, made assigning TCR associations to individual alleles difficult. A few of the identified cytomegalovirus-associated TCR beta chains were confirmed in vitro to be specific for cytomegalovirus antigens. For the cohort, immune exposure information was limited to CMV serostatus. A cluster of highly shared sequence variants was judged likely to represent a technical artifact of the sequencing pipeline. The classifier was reported to diagnose cytomegalovirus status with high specificity and sensitivity in both the original cohort and the validation cohort. While some public TCRs were present in many individuals, most TCR sequences turned up only very rarely across donors. Presence/absence analyses assumed roughly uniform sequencing depth across donors, an assumption that may not hold. Because counts were too low, seventeen rarely observed V segments, including chromosome 9 orphons, were excluded from the earlier analysis of some 590 of the donors. Correlated functional status among segregating V segments might be attributable to linkage disequilibrium, but an unknown experimental factor could not be ruled out. In an earlier analysis of about 600 of the donors, most TCR beta V segments appeared in productive rearrangements about 87% or about 30% of the time, broadly matching IMGT annotations. A later analysis associated approximately 17,000 TCR beta sequences with specific HLA alleles at a false discovery rate of 0.05. The authors suggested that the approach could potentially be extended to other disease states and immunological phenotypes. In the study, 150 to 200 TCR beta chains were listed as associated with cytomegalovirus. A later analysis reported that several top co-occurrence clusters appeared linked to parvovirus B19, influenza, CMV and Epstein-Barr virus.

To prepare the library, the immunoSEQ multiplex PCR assay was applied. The multiplex PCR relied on a mix of 60 forward primers for TCR Vbeta segments and 13 reverse primers for TCR Jbeta segments. A multiplex PCR assay on genomic DNA amplified the CDR3 region of rearranged TCR beta genes. The Illumina HiSeq System was used to sequence the amplified TCR beta libraries as 87-base-pair reads. Turning to the authors' computational methods: Across the 700 or so repertoires, a later analysis counted 60 million to 90 million unique TCR beta chains, around 11 million of which were shared by at least two donors. Raw reads were error-corrected and collapsed into unique sequences by a nearest-neighbor algorithm in which closely related sequences were merged to remove PCR and sequencing errors. CDR3 sequences were aligned to IMGT reference sequences to assign V, D and J gene segments. For a sequence to be retained, a match of at least six nucleotides to both a V gene segment and a J gene segment was required. A rearrangement counted as productive if the CDR3 had no stop codons and remained in frame with V and J, and every other rearrangement counted as non-productive. Following IMGT convention, CDR3 was defined as the stretch from the second conserved V-encoded cysteine to the conserved J-encoded phenylalanine. The earlier analysis of some 600 of the donors excluded sequences that lacked an unambiguous match to a single V gene segment. An earlier analysis of 550 to 650 of the donors classified V segments as functional when productive rearrangements were above 56.7% and as segregating when the standard deviation between donors was above 5%. A statistical classification framework was built for diagnosing cytomegalovirus status from the catalog of TCR beta chain sequences. In a later analysis, TCR nucleotide sequences were compared against IMGT/GENE-DB human TR gene sequences so that V and J genes could be assigned. In a later analysis, CDR3 sequences and most-parsimonious VDJ recombination scenarios were assigned using the TCRdist pipeline. In a later analysis, every TCR beta chain was defined by the combination of its CDR3 amino acid sequence and its V-gene family, and reads without a unique V-gene family were dropped. To address suspected cross-contamination and a sequencing artifact, a later analysis removed a few hundred highly shared, low-generation-probability nucleotide sequences. In a later analysis, a clonal expansion index for each public chain was calculated from normalized within-repertoire ranks of inferred template counts. In a later analysis, generation probabilities were computed with a VDJ recombination model fitted to out-of-frame rearrangements, and the resulting probabilities were checked against IGoR. A later analysis scored TCR-TCR, TCR-HLA and TCR-CMV co-occurrence with hypergeometric tests, applying a repertoire-size bias correction to TCR pairs. To estimate false discovery rates, a later analysis permuted the HLA or CMV assignments 20 times. In a later analysis, co-occurring TCRs were grouped with DBSCAN, and TCRdist sequence similarity was added when clustering was performed within HLA-allele-positive subsets. Repertoires with fewer than 30,000 or more than 120,000 public chains, plus five repertoires with anomalous nucleotide sharing, were excluded from co-occurrence clustering. TCRdb re-hosts the immuneACCESS table, in-frame sequences only. Its copies lack some clones; in the studies checked, an unresolved V gene accounts for under half of them, and the cause for the rest is not known. Clone size and V and J calls were adopted from that table, with D and trimming inferred from the DNA. The sample has about 120,000 clones on record, about three quarters of them singletons. Roughly 8.2% of the sample goes to the ten largest clones.

The germline V gene yields SGDLS for CDR1 and YYNGEE for CDR2. V gives up 2 bases and J gives up 1 base, and the segment between their germline ends measures 12 bases. The CDR3 covers 15 residues, taking in both the cysteine and the phenylalanine. Here the CDR3 DNA is all that survives: 45 bases in frame from base 1. The cohort comprised 666 healthy bone marrow donors. Cohort members were all nominally healthy when sampled, although unrecorded immune exposures were likely present. The donor was CMV seropositive and belonged to the group of about 290 seropositive cohort members. Every donor gave a peripheral blood sample, and the peripheral blood mononuclear cells from that sample were used for TCR beta sequencing. The Qiagen DNeasy Blood Extraction Kit was used to extract genomic DNA from the blood cell samples.

The chain joins TRBV9 to TRBJ1-1; a tentative D call is TRBD1 (5 bases match). The sample taken for sequencing was PBMCs. The sequence derives from a woman aged 40 to 55 in good health and CMV-seropositive. For the CDR3, the sequence is CASSVGTGGNTEAFF. The nucleotide sequence is TGTGCCAGCAGCGTCGGGACGGGGGGGAACACTGAAGCTTTCTTT.